The 21 T cell receptor beta chains below all came from one sample that was sequenced in a study of shared clonotypes between healthy human individuals. Some clones are missing from TCRdb's copy, which holds only in-frame ones; the method was immunoSEQ multiplex PCR. The table includes fewer than 1.6 million clones, approximately 98.5% detected once. The sample comprised naive CD4+ T cells sorted from blood. Subset noted: CD45RA+ positively selected. The receptors come from a man aged 25-45 years in good health.

This chain joins TRBV5-1 and TRBJ2-5; 7 bases agree with TRBD2. In germline, CDR1 is SGHRS, CDR2 YFSETQ. The CDR3 has 15 residues. After removal of 4 bases from V and 1 base from J, the junction contained 7 bases not matched to a gene. CDR3 loop: CASSPVSSGQETQYF. In DNA form, the CDR3 reads TGCGCCAGCAGCCCCGTCTCTAGCGGCCAAGAGACCCAGTACTTC.

On this clone itself: Other DNA sequences in the same sample also yield this CDR3. The gene calls are TRBV7-9 and TRBJ1-3; unclear D gene. This CDR3 contains 13 residues. The germline V gene has CDR1 SEHNR and CDR2 FQNEAQ (reference sequence). V was pared by 1 base and J by 3 bases, with 4 bases between. The CDR3 nucleotides read TGTGCCAGCAGCTTAGAGAGTGGAAACACCATATATTTT. This encodes CASSLESGNTIYF.

The rearrangement joins TRBV13 to TRBJ1-4, with 9 bases identical to TRBD1. Germline V gene sequence: CDR1 PRHDT, CDR2 FYEKMQ (reference sequence). The CDR3 has 15 amino acids. Trimming cost V 5 bases and J 2 bases; bases outside gene matches: 3. CDR3 loop: CASSNRGPTNEKLFF. The CDR3 DNA reads TGTGCCAGCAGCAACAGGGGGCCTACTAATGAAAAACTGTTTTTT.

The chain recombines TRBV5-1 with TRBJ1-1; 9 positions match TRBD1. Trimming took 6 bases from V and 1 from J; bases not matched to a gene: 4. The CDR3 sequence is 14 residues long. The germline CDR1 and CDR2 sequences are SGHRS and YFSETQ. CDR3: CASIRDRENTEAFF. For the CDR3, the DNA is TGCGCCAGCATCAGGGACAGGGAGAACACTGAAGCTTTCTTT.

The V call is TRBV18, the J call TRBJ1-1; D is perhaps TRBD1 (5 bases). Germline CDR1 reads KGHSH; CDR2 reads LQKENI. V dropped 0 bases and J dropped 1 base, with 12 bases sitting between them. The CDR3 is made up of 16 amino acids. CDR3 protein: CASSPPSGGGNTEAFF. For the CDR3, the DNA is TGTGCCAGCTCACCACCGAGTGGGGGGGGGAACACTGAAGCTTTCTTT.

The V and J genes are TRBV6-4 and TRBJ2-1, with D uncertain. This CDR3 has 14 residues. Between the trimmed V and J ends, which lost 2 bases and 14 bases, there was a span of 19 bases. Germline-derived CDR1 and CDR2 are MRHNA and SNTAGT. CDR3 in amino acids: CASSDRLTDRPEFF. In nucleotides, the CDR3 is TGTGCCAGCAGTGACCGCCTAACGGACCGGCCGGAGTTCTTC.

The CDR3 loop reads CSVPTRQGAAEQYF. The DNA for the CDR3 is TGCAGCGTTCCCACTCGGCAGGGGGCCGCCGAGCAGTACTTC. The genes are TRBV29-1 and TRBJ2-7; the match to TRBD1 covers 8 bases. This CDR3 has 14 amino acids. V shed 5 bases, J shed 6 bases, and the junction held 12 bases outside the gene matches. Per germline, CDR1 SQVTM and CDR2 ANQGSEA.

The V gene is TRBV19, the J gene TRBJ2-1; 7 bases are shared with TRBD1. From germline, CDR1 is LNHDA and CDR2 SQIVND (reference sequence). Unmatched junction bases numbered 8, after V lost 6 bases and J lost 9 bases. The CDR3 runs to 13 residues. CDR3 protein: CASRRQGPSEQFF. The DNA of the CDR3 is TGTGCCAGTAGGAGACAGGGTCCTAGTGAGCAGTTCTTC.

The chain is built from TRBV11-1 and TRBJ2-6; the match to TRBD1 covers 7 bases. Germline CDR1 SGHAT, CDR2 FQDESV (reference sequence). J gave up 2 bases and V 5 bases, and 3 bases lay outside the gene matches. This CDR3 is 15 amino acids long. DNA of the CDR3: TGTGCCAGCAGCCGAACAGGGGCTGGGGCCAACGTCCTGACTTTC. It encodes CASSRTGAGANVLTF.

The chain recombines TRBV27 with TRBJ2-5; no reliable D call. Looked up from germline, CDR1 is MNHEY and CDR2 is SMNVEV (reference sequence). Trimming pared 5 bases from V and 3 bases from J, leaving 10 bases between. The CDR3 has 13 amino acids. The CDR3 protein is CASSQRPKETQYF. CDR3 DNA: TGTGCCAGCAGTCAAAGACCTAAAGAGACCCAGTACTTC.

In DNA form, the CDR3 reads TGTGCCAGCAGCCAATCACAGTTCTCCTACAATGAGCAGTTCTTC. Translated, it gives CASSQSQFSYNEQFF. The chain couples TRBV11-2 to TRBJ2-1; unclear D gene. The CDR3 runs 15 residues. Trimming left V 5 bases short and J 0 bases short, with 11 bases between. Germline V CDR1 and CDR2: SGHAT, FQNNGV. The variable domain in full, completed from reference TRBV11-2 and TRBJ2-1, reads EAGVAQSPRYKIIEKRQSVAFWCNPISGHATLYWYQQILGQGPKLLIQFQNNGVVDDSQLPKDRFSAERLKGVDSTLKIQPAKLEDSAVYLCASSQSQFSYNEQFFGPGTRLTVL.

The chain carries TRBV4-3 and TRBJ1-1; no clear D. Germline CDR1 LGHNA, CDR2 YSLEER. CDR3 length: 14 residues. The V end was cut by 1 base, the J end by 5 bases, with 11 bases between. The DNA for the CDR3 is TGCGCCAGCAGCCAAGCGGACTTTAGAACTGAAGCTTTCTTT. Its protein is CASSQADFRTEAFF.

As DNA, the CDR3 is TGTGCCAGCAGCGTAGGGGTTGGGAGCGGGGGCGAAAAACTGTTTTTT. This encodes CASSVGVGSGGEKLFF. This chain links TRBV9 with TRBJ1-4; D is perhaps TRBD1 (6 bases). The CDR3 spans 16 residues. Germline V gene lookup returns CDR1 SGDLS and CDR2 YYNGEE. V gave up 0 bases and J gave up 8 bases, with 17 bases separating them.

This clone was observed a single time. The chain is built from TRBV7-2 and TRBJ2-1; TRBD1 agrees at 7 bases. CDR3 length: 13 residues. Germline values: CDR1 SGHTA, CDR2 FQGNSA. Germline trimming cut 3 bases from V and 10 bases from J; bases unmatched to any gene: 6. The CDR3 DNA reads as TGTGCCAGCAGCTTCGACAGGGTGCGGGAGCAGTTCTTC. Translation gives CASSFDRVREQFF.

J is TRBJ2-2 and V is TRBV5-5; 13 bases align to TRBD2. Per the germline V gene, CDR1 is SGHKS and CDR2 is YYEKEE (reference sequence). J was trimmed by 5 bases and V by 4 bases; bases with no gene match: 8. The CDR3 runs 17 residues. The CDR3: CASSLRGLAGRTGELFF. The CDR3 nucleotides are TGTGCCAGCAGCCTCAGGGGACTAGCGGGAAGGACCGGGGAGCTGTTTTTT.

The chain carries TRBV18 and TRBJ2-3, with 8 nucleotides matching TRBD1. CDR1 is KGHSH, CDR2 LQKENI, per germline. CDR3 size: 16 residues. The V gene end was trimmed by 3 bases and the J gene end by 1 base; junction bases not matched to a gene: 6. CDR3 sequence: CASSPNGQGGTDTQYF. The CDR3 coding sequence is TGTGCCAGCTCACCCAATGGACAGGGTGGCACAGATACGCAGTATTTT.

Note on this clone: Different DNA sequences within this sample yield the same CDR3. The rearrangement joins TRBV5-1 to TRBJ2-5; D may be TRBD1 (6 bases). Trimming removed 4 bases from V and 2 bases from J, with 12 bases in between. Germline V gives CDR1 SGHRS, CDR2 YFSETQ. This CDR3 is 14 amino acids long. The CDR3 DNA is TGCGCCAGCAGCAGGGGGACGGCGCAAGAGACCCAGTACTTC. Translating gives CASSRGTAQETQYF.

This sequence joins TRBV9 and TRBJ2-6, with TRBD1 as a possible D gene (6 bases). The CDR3 sequence is 21 residues long. The germline V gene encodes CDR1 SGDLS and CDR2 YYNGEE. V gave up 0 bases and J gave up 1 base, with 23 bases separating them. The CDR3: CASSVAVQGRARGSGANVLTF. Here the CDR3 DNA reads TGTGCCAGCAGCGTAGCGGTGCAGGGTAGAGCCAGGGGTTCTGGGGCCAACGTCCTGACTTTC.

The V gene is TRBV7-8, the J gene TRBJ1-5, with a tentative D call TRBD1 (6 bases). Germline assignment: CDR1 SGHVS and CDR2 FQNEAQ. This CDR3 is built from 13 residues. Trimming took 2 bases from V and 5 from J, leaving 7 bases between them. CDR3 DNA: TGTGCCAGCAGCTTATCAGGGGATCAGCCCCAGCATTTT. Protein sequence: CASSLSGDQPQHF.

V gene TRBV11-3 combines with J gene TRBJ2-1; a possible D gene is TRBD2 (5 bases). This CDR3 has 16 amino acids. In germline, CDR1 is SGHNT, CDR2 YENEEA. V was trimmed by 3 bases and J by 5 bases, leaving 17 bases between them. The chain's CDR3 is CASSLSRRGPDNEQFF. CDR3 nucleotide sequence: TGTGCCAGCAGCTTGTCACGTCGAGGGCCTGACAATGAGCAGTTCTTC.

This clone appeared once. The chain joins TRBV11-3 to TRBJ2-7; no clear D. This CDR3 has 13 amino acids. The V and J ends lost 5 bases and 2 bases respectively, with 10 bases between them. Germline CDR1 SGHNT, CDR2 YENEEA. CDR3: CASSPSDTYEQYF. The CDR3 bases are TGTGCCAGCAGCCCCTCCGACACCTACGAGCAGTACTTC.